These 6 T cell receptor beta chains share one sample of origin, sequenced in a study of monozygotic twins with inflammatory bowel disease. TCRdb reworked the 5' RACE reads into one entry per CDR3 protein, no DNA. The specimen's table records 80,000 or so distinct CDR3 sequences. The sequencing input was blood. Source of these receptors: a human donor with ulcerative colitis or Crohn's disease, or a healthy co-twin of an affected twin (not recorded which).

V gene TRBV28 combines with J gene TRBJ2-2. Germline V gene data show CDR1 as MDHEN and CDR2 as SYDVKM. The CDR3 loop spans 12 amino acids. CDR3 sequence reads: CASRGTTGELFF.

J is TRBJ2-3 and V is TRBV9; TCRdb selects TRBD1, and the lack of DNA leaves this call unchecked. CDR1 and CDR2 from the germline V gene are SGDLS and YYNGEE. CDR3 length: 17 amino acids. The CDR3 region is CASSVGTGTLFTDTQYF.

The genes are TRBV19 and TRBJ1-2; as DNA is missing, the TRBD1 call by TCRdb cannot be tested. Germline V gene data show CDR1 as LNHDA and CDR2 as SQIVND (reference sequence). The CDR3 runs 15 residues. Here the CDR3 reads CASSLRQGSVRGYTF.

This CDR3 is CASSPWQANTGELFF. This chain links TRBV6-2 or TRBV6-3 with TRBJ2-2; TCRdb reports TRBD1, a call that lacks DNA to check it against. The length of the CDR3 is 15 residues. Germline CDR1 MNHEY, CDR2 SVGEGT.

V gene TRBV27 combines with J gene TRBJ2-2; TCRdb's D call, TRBD2, is unchecked because there is no DNA. CDR1 is MNHEY, CDR2 SMNVEV, per germline (reference sequence). This CDR3 contains 15 residues. CDR3 loop: CASSLYSGNTGELFF.

This chain connects TRBV19 to TRBJ1-1; TCRdb proposes TRBD1, but this gene call is untestable without DNA. CDR1 LNHDA and CDR2 SQIVND come from the germline V gene (reference sequence). The CDR3 sequence is 14 residues long. The CDR3 loop is CASSFDGADTEAFF.